This entry features one T cell receptor beta chain sequence. What it recognizes is unknown. Germline and junction disagree at one end, which may indicate a read error. This CDR3 spans 11 amino acids. The germline V gene encodes CDR1 SGHRS and CDR2 YFSETQ. The sample is drawn from a study of T cell responses to AZD1222 COVID-19 vaccine. Findings and limits, study-wide: Rises in breadth and depth of Spike-specific TCRs came after two AZD1222 doses. The number of AZD1222 recipients seropositive at baseline was only five to seven.

This table comes from immunoSEQ multiplex PCR, and its TCRdb copy is limited to in-frame clones, with some not included. Here the sample spans about 140,000 clones, roughly 89% being singletons. Sequences were derived from peripheral blood, sampled on day 0 of AZD1222 vaccination. The source is an adult in good health. The chain links TRBV5-1 to TRBJ1-1; the D is unclear. Here the CDR3 DNA reads TGCGCCAGCAGCTTGTTAGCCTTCTTTCACTTT. It encodes CASSLLAFFHF.